One sample yielded the 27 T cell receptor beta chains listed below, sequenced in a study of blood T cells in healthy people across ages (dated by TCRdb to the mid-2010s). Library prep was done by 5' RACE. For sequencing, an Illumina HiSeq 2500 was employed. A second PCR of about 7 to 12 cycles was performed with a sample-barcoded 5' primer and a J-beta primer mix. TCRdb reprocessed the public reads (quality trimming at Q25 with fastp, clone calling with MiXCR) and kept in-frame beta chains. Every distinct CDR3 protein forms one entry, paired with its most common genes and DNA. For this sample there are more than 1.4 million distinct CDR3 sequences; 35% to 45% appear just once. The ten most abundant clones make up roughly 8.2% of the sample. The sequencing sample was made of blood. Every receptor here comes from a woman under 30 in good health.

The CDR3 loop reads CAISAGPSYEQYF. CDR3 sequence (DNA): TGTGCCATCAGTGCCGGGCCCTCCTACGAGCAGTACTTC. The chain has TRBV10-3 and TRBJ2-7; D call uncertain. The CDR3 length is 13 residues. The ends were cut back, 4 bases at V and 0 bases at J, with 7 bases in the middle. Germline-derived CDR1 and CDR2 are ENHRY and SYGVKD.

This clonotype turned up a few times. This chain joins TRBV18 and TRBJ1-2; 7 nucleotides agree with TRBD1. The length of the CDR3 is 14 residues. V dropped 4 bases and J dropped 4; count of bases not matched to a gene: 6. The germline V gene has CDR1 KGHSH and CDR2 LQKENI. For the CDR3, the DNA is TGTGCCAGCTCACAGATGGACAGGTTCTATGGCTACACCTTC. Translating gives CASSQMDRFYGYTF.

The V call is TRBV7-7, the J call TRBJ2-1; 8 nucleotides agree with TRBD2. Germline CDR1 and CDR2: SSHAT and FNYEAQ (reference sequence). There are 17 residues in the CDR3. The V segment lost 2 bases and the J segment 7 bases; nucleotides outside the gene matches: 13. The CDR3 spells CASSLTPPAGERNEQFF. CDR3 DNA sequence: TGTGCCAGCAGCTTAACCCCTCCAGCGGGAGAACGGAATGAGCAGTTCTTC.

The chain joins TRBV4-1 to TRBJ2-1, with 7 bases identical to TRBD2. Germline CDR1 is MGHRA and CDR2 is YSYEKL. The CDR3 has 16 amino acids. V gave up 1 base and J gave up 3 bases; unmatched junction bases: 6. CDR3 DNA sequence: TGCGCCAGCAGCCAAGCCTGGGGGGGTAACTACAATGAGCAGTTCTTC. This codes for CASSQAWGGNYNEQFF.

The sample holds a few counts of this clonotype. This chain uses TRBV7-2 with TRBJ2-4, with TRBD1 matching 12 bases. With the DNA end fitting TRBJ2-7 better, the J assignment may be wrong. Germline CDR1 and CDR2: SGHTA and FQGNSA. The CDR3 runs to 14 residues. The CDR3 protein is CASSSGQGASEQYF. CDR3 sequence (DNA): TGTGCCAGCAGCTCGGGACAGGGGGCATCCGAGCAGTACTTC.

On this clonotype itself: A junction end diverges from the germline sequence, so it may reflect a read error. The chain recombines TRBV29-1 with TRBJ1-2; D not resolved. The CDR3 is 13 residues long. Looked up from germline, CDR1 is SQVTM and CDR2 is ANQGSEA. The CDR3 protein is CSVVTSVNCGYTF. CDR3 sequence (DNA): TGCAGCGTTGTCACATCGGTGAACTGTGGCTACACCTTC.

This chain links TRBV12-3 or TRBV12-4 with TRBJ2-4; TRBD2 aligns across 12 bases. Trimming at V came to 6 bases and at J to 4 bases, leaving 13 bases not matched to a gene. The CDR3 is 18 residues long. CDR3 bases: TGTGCCAGCAGCCTGGTCGCTAGCGGGGGGGGTTCAAAAAACATTCAGTACTTC. The encoded protein is CASSLVASGGGSKNIQYF.

The genes are TRBV6-5 and TRBJ2-1, with 9 bases lining up with TRBD2. The CDR3 has 16 residues. Germline CDR1 and CDR2: MNHEY and SVGAGI. With V trimmed by 1 base and J by 6 bases, 7 bases remained unmatched. CDR3 region: CASSYWSGGFSNEQFF. The CDR3 coding sequence is TGTGCCAGCAGTTACTGGAGCGGGGGGTTCTCCAATGAGCAGTTCTTC.

This clonotype was detected a few times. This sequence joins TRBV25-1 and TRBJ2-3; TRBD2 matches 12 bases. The CDR3 is 17 amino acids. CDR1 is MGHDK and CDR2 is SYGVNS in the germline V gene. The V segment lost 7 bases and the J segment 2 bases; nucleotides outside the gene matches: 10. CDR3 region: CASTPTLAGGITDTQYF. The DNA of the CDR3 is TGTGCCAGCACTCCTACACTAGCGGGGGGTATCACAGATACGCAGTATTTT. The full variable domain, in which reference TRBV25-1 and TRBJ2-3 provide the parts outside the CDR3, is EADIYQTPRYLVIGTGKKITLECSQTMGHDKMYWYQQDPGMELHLIHYSYGVNSTEKGDLSSESTVSRIRTEHFPLTLESARPSHTSQYLCASTPTLAGGITDTQYFGPGTRLTVL.

This clonotype was observed many times. This chain links TRBV7-9 with TRBJ1-2; the match to TRBD1 covers 7 bases. The V segment lost 5 bases and the J segment 6 bases; nucleotides outside the gene matches: 0. The CDR3 sequence is 11 residues long. Germline V CDR1 and CDR2: SEHNR, FQNEAQ (reference sequence). DNA of the CDR3: TGTGCCAGCAGCACAGGGGATGGCTACACCTTC. This encodes CASSTGDGYTF. Complete variable domain (other parts from reference TRBV7-9 and TRBJ1-2): DTGVSQNPRHKITKRGQNVTFRCDPISEHNRLYWYRQTLGQGPEFLTYFQNEAQLEKSRLLSDRFSAERPKGSFSTLEIQRTEQGDSAMYLCASSTGDGYTFGSGTRLTVV.

This clonotype was counted only a few times. CDR3 DNA: TGTGCCAGCAGCCAGCTCGACAGGGGTACTTACAATGAGCAGTTCTTC. It yields the protein CASSQLDRGTYNEQFF. The chain employs TRBV3-1 and TRBJ2-1, with 8 bases lining up with TRBD1. Germline V gene data show CDR1 as LGHDT and CDR2 as YNNKEL (reference sequence). The V and J ends lost 3 bases and 4 bases, in that order; junction bases with no gene match: 8. This CDR3 region has 16 residues.

This clonotype was recorded a few times. The rearrangement links TRBV5-1 to TRBJ2-4; TRBD2 agrees at 9 bases. This CDR3 region has 16 residues. CDR1 is SGHRS and CDR2 is YFSETQ in the germline V gene. J was trimmed by 0 bases and V by 2 bases; bases with no gene match: 3. CDR3 protein: CASSFTSGLAKNIQYF. The CDR3, as DNA: TGCGCCAGCAGCTTTACTAGCGGGCTAGCCAAAAACATTCAGTACTTC.

The chain uses TRBV2 and TRBJ2-4; TRBD1 agrees at 9 bases. Near its end, the DNA agrees better with TRBJ2-7, so the J call may be wrong. Germline V gives CDR1 SNHLY, CDR2 FYNNEI. The CDR3 runs 13 residues. DNA of the CDR3: TGTGCCAGCGGAAAGGACAGGGGCGGCGAGCAGTACTTC. The encoded protein is CASGKDRGGEQYF.

The rearrangement links TRBV6-6 to TRBJ1-5; TRBD1 aligns across 9 bases. The CDR3 length is 14 residues. Per the germline V gene, CDR1 is MNHNY and CDR2 is SVGAGI (reference sequence). The V and J ends lost 6 bases and 6 bases, in that order; junction bases with no gene match: 6. Here the CDR3 reads CASRTGQGFQPQHF. The CDR3 region has the DNA TGTGCCAGCAGAACCGGACAGGGGTTTCAGCCCCAGCATTTT.

As to this clonotype: Germline and junction disagree at one end, which may indicate a read error. V is TRBV12-3 or TRBV12-4 and J is TRBJ2-3, with TRBD1 as a possible D gene (6 bases). The CDR3 runs 15 residues. The CDR3 region is CASGFGTVGADTQYF. CDR3 nucleotide sequence: TGTGCCAGCGGTTTTGGAACAGTGGGGGCAGATACGCAGTATTTC.

The chain recombines TRBV30 with TRBJ1-5, with TRBD1 matching over 8 bases. The germline gives CDR1 GTSNPN, CDR2 SVGIG (reference sequence). This CDR3 has 14 amino acids. Losses at the gene ends were 2 bases for V and 6 bases for J; bases not matched to a gene: 6. The CDR3 region is CAWSNGQGRQPQHF. The CDR3 DNA reads as TGTGCCTGGAGTAACGGACAGGGCCGTCAGCCCCAGCATTTT.

This rearrangement joins TRBV21-1 to TRBJ2-5. TRBV21-1 is flagged as a pseudogene. The CDR3 has 14 residues. This chain's CDR3 is CASSKMRGQETQYF. The CDR3 DNA is TGTGCCAGCAGTAAGATGCGCGGCCAAGAGACCCAGTACTTC.

The chain employs TRBV27 and TRBJ1-1; D not resolved. The germline V gene encodes CDR1 MNHEY and CDR2 SMNVEV (reference sequence). This CDR3 spans 13 amino acids. V gave up 2 bases and J gave up 6 bases, with 10 bases separating them. Written as DNA, the CDR3 is TGTGCCAGCAGTTTAAGTACCCCCCCTGAAGCTTTCTTT. Its translation: CASSLSTPPEAFF.

This clonotype occurred a few times. The chain couples TRBV27 to TRBJ1-5; tentatively, D is TRBD1 (5 bases). V gave up 5 bases and J gave up 6 bases, with 17 bases separating them. Germline CDR1 MNHEY, CDR2 SMNVEV (reference sequence). The CDR3 spans 15 residues. The CDR3 loop is CASSLSAGGSQPQHF. In DNA, the CDR3 is TGTGCCAGCAGTCTCAGCGCGGGGGGGAGTCAGCCCCAGCATTTT.

The rearrangement uses TRBV6-1 and TRBJ1-2; D may be TRBD1 (6 bases). V was trimmed by 1 base and J by 10 bases, leaving 13 bases between them. This CDR3 comprises 13 residues. Germline values: CDR1 MNHNS, CDR2 SASEGT. As DNA, the CDR3 is TGTGCCAGCAGTGAAGGGACCCAGGGGATCTACACCTTC. Protein product: CASSEGTQGIYTF.

This clonotype was seen only a few times. The rearrangement uses TRBV6-5 and TRBJ1-2; 7 nucleotides agree with TRBD1. The J segment lost 7 bases and the V segment lost 5 bases, leaving 10 bases of the junction unmatched. Per germline, CDR1 MNHEY and CDR2 SVGAGI. The CDR3 sequence is 14 residues long. The chain's CDR3 is CASSPRDSALGYTF. For the CDR3, the DNA is TGTGCCAGCAGTCCCCGGGACAGCGCCCTTGGCTACACCTTC.

In its sample, this clonotype was seen a few times. The chain employs TRBV11-2 and TRBJ1-1; no reliable D call. V was pared by 5 bases and J by 2 bases, with 9 bases between. The CDR3 consists of 13 residues. Looked up from germline, CDR1 is SGHAT and CDR2 is FQNNGV. CDR3 sequence reads: CASSLFDNTEAFF. CDR3 bases: TGTGCCAGCAGCCTATTCGATAACACTGAAGCTTTCTTT.

This clonotype came up once. Relative to the germline gene, one junction end is altered; a read error may explain this. The chain uses TRBV29-1 and TRBJ2-1, with 8 bases matching TRBD1. CDR1 and CDR2 (germline): SQVTM, ANQGSEA. CDR3 length: 14 residues. CDR3 coding DNA: TGCAGCGCCGCTTCCGGGACAGGCTACAAGGAGCAGTTCTTC. The encoded protein is CSAASGTGYKEQFF.

This clonotype showed up just a few times. This chain uses TRBV12-3 or TRBV12-4 with TRBJ2-3; perhaps TRBD2 as D (7 bases). This CDR3 is 13 amino acids long. V was cut by 7 bases and J by 7 bases, with 15 bases left in between. CDR3 protein: CASKVGGAYTQYF. The CDR3 DNA follows: TGTGCCAGCAAGGTGGGGGGGGCATATACGCAGTATTTT.

The V gene is TRBV12-5, the J gene TRBJ2-7; 8 bases are a match to TRBD1. Germline V gene sequence: CDR1 LGHNT, CDR2 FRNRAP. This CDR3 region has 15 residues. V was pared by 1 base and J by 7 bases, with 9 bases of the junction left unmatched. CDR3 in DNA: TGTGCTAGTGGTTTGGGGCGGACAGGGAGAAATGAGCAGTACTTC. Its translation is CASGLGRTGRNEQYF.

This clonotype showed up just a few times. The chain is built from TRBV3-1 and TRBJ2-3; the D gene is possibly TRBD2 (5 bases). V shed 0 bases and J shed 2 bases, with 15 bases lying between them. In germline, CDR1 is LGHDT, CDR2 YNNKEL (reference sequence). The CDR3 is made up of 17 amino acids. CDR3 DNA: TGTGCCAGCAGCCAAGAAGCTTGGGGAGCGGACACAGATACGCAGTATTTT. This encodes CASSQEAWGADTDTQYF.

This rearrangement joins TRBV29-1 to TRBJ2-1; 11 bases map to TRBD2. The CDR3 runs to 14 residues. J was trimmed by 3 bases and V by 7 bases; bases with no gene match: 5. CDR1 is SQVTM, CDR2 ANQGSEA, per germline. The CDR3 reads CSALTSGDYNEQFF. CDR3 bases: TGCAGCGCGTTGACTAGCGGGGACTACAATGAGCAGTTCTTC.